This TCR beta chain was documented in a study of shared clonotypes between healthy human individuals. Germline V gene sequence: CDR1 SQVTM, CDR2 ANQGSEA. V lost 4 bases to trimming and J lost 1 base, with 8 bases between them. The CDR3 runs 12 residues. Libraries were prepared by immunoSEQ multiplex PCR; TCRdb keeps only in-frame clonotypes and omits some of them. The table has nearly 2 million clones, about 95% seen once. A remark on this clone: Its target is unknown.

Study-wide findings and caveats: Clonotypes shared by all four donors outscored non-shared clonotypes in generation probability. Depth of sequencing was expected to influence donor clonotype sharing.

Terminally differentiated effector memory CD45RA+ cells were left out of the naive CD8 fraction, which was CD45RO-negative and positively selected for CCR7. Healthy adults negative for HIV, lacking recent acute infections or vaccinations, served as donors. Sequenced input: naive CD8+ T cells sorted from blood. This rearrangement joins TRBV29-1 to TRBJ2-7; D unclear. The TCR comes from a young man in good health. This CDR3 reads CSVAGESYEQYF. CDR3 DNA sequence: TGCAGCGTTGCGGGCGAGTCCTACGAGCAGTACTTC.